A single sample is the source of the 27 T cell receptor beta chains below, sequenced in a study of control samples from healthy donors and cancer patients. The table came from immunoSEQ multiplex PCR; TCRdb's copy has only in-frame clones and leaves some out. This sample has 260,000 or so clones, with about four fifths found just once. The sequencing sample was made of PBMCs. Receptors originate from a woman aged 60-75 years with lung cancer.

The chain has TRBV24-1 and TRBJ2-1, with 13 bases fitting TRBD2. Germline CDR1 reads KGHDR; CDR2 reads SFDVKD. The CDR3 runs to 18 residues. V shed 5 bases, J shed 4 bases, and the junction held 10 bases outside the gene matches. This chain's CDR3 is CATSGLGTSGNAYNEQFF. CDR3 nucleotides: TGTGCCACCAGTGGGTTGGGGACTAGCGGGAATGCGTACAATGAGCAGTTCTTC.

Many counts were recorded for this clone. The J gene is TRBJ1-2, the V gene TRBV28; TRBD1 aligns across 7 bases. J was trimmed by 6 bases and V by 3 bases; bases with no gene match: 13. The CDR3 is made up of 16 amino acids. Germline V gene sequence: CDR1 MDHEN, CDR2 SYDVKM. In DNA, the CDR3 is TGTGCCAGCAGTTTTACTAGCCTCGGCAGGGGGGATGGCTACACCTTC. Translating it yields CASSFTSLGRGDGYTF.

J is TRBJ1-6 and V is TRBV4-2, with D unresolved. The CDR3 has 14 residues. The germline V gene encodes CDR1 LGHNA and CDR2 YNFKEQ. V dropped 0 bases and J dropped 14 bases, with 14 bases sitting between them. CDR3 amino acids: CASSQEGRLGALHF. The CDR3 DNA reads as TGTGCCAGCAGCCAAGAGGGCAGGCTCGGGGCCCTCCACTTT.

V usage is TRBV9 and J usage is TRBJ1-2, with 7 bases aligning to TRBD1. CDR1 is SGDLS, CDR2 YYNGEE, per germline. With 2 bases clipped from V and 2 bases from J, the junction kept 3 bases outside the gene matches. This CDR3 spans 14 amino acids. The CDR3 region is CASSVGTANYGYTF. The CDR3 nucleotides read TGTGCCAGCAGCGTTGGGACAGCGAACTATGGCTACACCTTC.

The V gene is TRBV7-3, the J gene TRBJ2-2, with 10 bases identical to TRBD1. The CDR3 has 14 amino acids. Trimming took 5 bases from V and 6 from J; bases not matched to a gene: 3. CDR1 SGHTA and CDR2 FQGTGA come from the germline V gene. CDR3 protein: CASSPDRGAGELFF. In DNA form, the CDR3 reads TGTGCCAGCAGCCCGGACAGGGGGGCCGGGGAGCTGTTTTTT.

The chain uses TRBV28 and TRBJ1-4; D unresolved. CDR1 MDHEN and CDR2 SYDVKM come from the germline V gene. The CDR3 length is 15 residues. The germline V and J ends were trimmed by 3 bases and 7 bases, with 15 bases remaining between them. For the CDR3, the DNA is TGTGCCAGCAGTTTTCACGCTCCCGGGAGTGAAAAACTGTTTTTT. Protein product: CASSFHAPGSEKLFF.

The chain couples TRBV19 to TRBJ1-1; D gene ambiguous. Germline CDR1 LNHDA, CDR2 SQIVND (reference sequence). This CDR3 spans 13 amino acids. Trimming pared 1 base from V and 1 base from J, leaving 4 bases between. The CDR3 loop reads CASSIGSNTEAFF. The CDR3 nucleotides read TGTGCCAGTAGTATAGGTTCGAACACTGAAGCTTTCTTT.

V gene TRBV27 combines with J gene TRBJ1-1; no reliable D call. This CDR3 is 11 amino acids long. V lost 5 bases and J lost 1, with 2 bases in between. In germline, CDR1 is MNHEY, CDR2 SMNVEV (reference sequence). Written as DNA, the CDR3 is TGTGCCAGCAGTACGAACACTGAAGCTTTCTTT. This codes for CASSTNTEAFF.

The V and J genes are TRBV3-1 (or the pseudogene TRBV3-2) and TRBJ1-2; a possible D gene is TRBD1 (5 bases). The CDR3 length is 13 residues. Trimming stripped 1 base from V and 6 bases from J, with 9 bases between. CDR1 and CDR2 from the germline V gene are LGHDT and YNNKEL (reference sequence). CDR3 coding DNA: TGTGCCAGCAGCCAAGTTGCGGGGGATGGCTACACCTTC. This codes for CASSQVAGDGYTF.

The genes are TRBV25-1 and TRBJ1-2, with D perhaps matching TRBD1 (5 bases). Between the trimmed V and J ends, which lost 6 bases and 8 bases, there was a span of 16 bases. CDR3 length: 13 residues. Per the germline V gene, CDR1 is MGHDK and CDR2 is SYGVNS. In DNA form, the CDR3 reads TGTGCCAGCAGCTACTTGGGGGGGAAAGGCTACACCTTC. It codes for CASSYLGGKGYTF.

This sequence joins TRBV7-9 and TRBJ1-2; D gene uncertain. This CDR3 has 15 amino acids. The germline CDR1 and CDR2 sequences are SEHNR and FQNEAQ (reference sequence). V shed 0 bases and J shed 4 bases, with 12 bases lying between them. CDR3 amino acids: CASSLASTPFYGYTF. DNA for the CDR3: TGTGCCAGCAGCTTAGCTTCGACCCCCTTCTATGGCTACACCTTC.

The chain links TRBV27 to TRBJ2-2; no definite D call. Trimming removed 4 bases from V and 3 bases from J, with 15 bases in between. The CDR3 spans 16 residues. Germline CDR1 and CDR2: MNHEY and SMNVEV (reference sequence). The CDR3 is CASSSKLMSYTGELFF. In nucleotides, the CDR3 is TGTGCCAGCAGTTCGAAACTTATGTCGTACACCGGGGAGCTGTTTTTT.

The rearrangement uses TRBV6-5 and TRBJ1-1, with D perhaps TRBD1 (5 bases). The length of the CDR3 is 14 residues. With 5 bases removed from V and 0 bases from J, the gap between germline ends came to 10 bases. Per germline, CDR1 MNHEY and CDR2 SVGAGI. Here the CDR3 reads CASSQTGLNTEAFF. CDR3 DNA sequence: TGTGCCAGCAGTCAAACAGGTCTGAACACTGAAGCTTTCTTT.

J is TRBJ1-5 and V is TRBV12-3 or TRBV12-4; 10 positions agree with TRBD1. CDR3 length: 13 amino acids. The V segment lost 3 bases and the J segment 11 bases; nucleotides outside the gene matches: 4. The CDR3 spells CASSFRDRGSQHF. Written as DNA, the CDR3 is TGTGCCAGCAGTTTCCGGGACAGGGGATCCCAGCATTTT.

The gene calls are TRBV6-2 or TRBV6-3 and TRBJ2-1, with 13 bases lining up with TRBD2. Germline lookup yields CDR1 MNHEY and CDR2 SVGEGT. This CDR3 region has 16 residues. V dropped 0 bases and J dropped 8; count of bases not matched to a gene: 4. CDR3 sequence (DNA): TGTGCCAGCAGTTACTCGACTAGCGGGAGGTTCTATGAGCAGTTCTTC. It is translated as CASSYSTSGRFYEQFF.

CDR3 in amino acids: CASSSPLGGNQPQHF. The DNA for the CDR3 is TGTGCCAGCAGTAGCCCGCTGGGCGGCAATCAGCCCCAGCATTTT. The chain recombines TRBV28 with TRBJ1-5; D not resolved. Germline CDR1 MDHEN, CDR2 SYDVKM. This CDR3 is 15 amino acids long. Trimming shortened V by 5 bases and J by 2 bases, and 13 bases separated the two germline ends.

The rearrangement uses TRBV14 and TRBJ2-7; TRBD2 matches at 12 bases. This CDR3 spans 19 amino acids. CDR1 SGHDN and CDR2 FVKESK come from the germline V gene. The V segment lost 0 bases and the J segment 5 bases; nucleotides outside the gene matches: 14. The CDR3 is CASSQEPRVTSGSSHEQYF. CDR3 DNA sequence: TGTGCCAGCAGCCAAGAGCCAAGAGTGACTAGCGGGAGTTCCCACGAGCAGTACTTC.

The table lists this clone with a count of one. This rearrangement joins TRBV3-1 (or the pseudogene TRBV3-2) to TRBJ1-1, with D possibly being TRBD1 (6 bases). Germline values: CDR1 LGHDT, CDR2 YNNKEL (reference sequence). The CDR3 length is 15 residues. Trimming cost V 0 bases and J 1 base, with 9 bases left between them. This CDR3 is CASSQEVQGNTEAFF. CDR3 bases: TGTGCCAGCAGCCAAGAAGTACAGGGGAACACTGAAGCTTTCTTT.

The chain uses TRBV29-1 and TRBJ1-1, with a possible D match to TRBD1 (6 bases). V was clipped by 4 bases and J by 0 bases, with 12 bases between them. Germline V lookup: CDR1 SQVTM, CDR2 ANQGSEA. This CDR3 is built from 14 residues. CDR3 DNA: TGCAGCGTTGGGTCTACAGGGCTGAACACTGAAGCTTTCTTT. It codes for CSVGSTGLNTEAFF.

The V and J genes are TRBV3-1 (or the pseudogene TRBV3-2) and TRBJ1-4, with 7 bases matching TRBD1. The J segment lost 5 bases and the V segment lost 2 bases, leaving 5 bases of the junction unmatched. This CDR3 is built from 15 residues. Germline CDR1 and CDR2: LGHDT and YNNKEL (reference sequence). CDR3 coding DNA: TGTGCCAGCAGCCAATGGGACAGAAAAAATGAAAAACTGTTTTTT. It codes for CASSQWDRKNEKLFF.

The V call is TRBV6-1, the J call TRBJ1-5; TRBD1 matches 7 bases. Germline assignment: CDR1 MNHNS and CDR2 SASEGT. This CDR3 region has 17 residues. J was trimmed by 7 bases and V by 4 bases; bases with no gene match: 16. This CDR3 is CASSGSEGQRDRQPQHF. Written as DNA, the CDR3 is TGTGCCAGCAGTGGGAGTGAGGGACAGAGAGACCGACAGCCCCAGCATTTT.

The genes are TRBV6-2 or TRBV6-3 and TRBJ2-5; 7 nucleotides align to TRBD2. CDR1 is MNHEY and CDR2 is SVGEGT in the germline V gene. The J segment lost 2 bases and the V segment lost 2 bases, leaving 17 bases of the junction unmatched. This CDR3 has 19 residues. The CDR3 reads CASSYPSAGVRKLQETQYF. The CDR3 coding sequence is TGTGCCAGCAGTTACCCCTCGGCGGGGGTGCGGAAACTACAAGAGACCCAGTACTTC.

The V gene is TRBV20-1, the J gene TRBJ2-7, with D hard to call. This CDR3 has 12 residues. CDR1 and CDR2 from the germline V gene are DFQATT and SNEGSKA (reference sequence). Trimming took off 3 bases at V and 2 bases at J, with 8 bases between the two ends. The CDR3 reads CSASANPYEQYF. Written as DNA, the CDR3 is TGCAGTGCTAGTGCGAACCCCTACGAGCAGTACTTC.

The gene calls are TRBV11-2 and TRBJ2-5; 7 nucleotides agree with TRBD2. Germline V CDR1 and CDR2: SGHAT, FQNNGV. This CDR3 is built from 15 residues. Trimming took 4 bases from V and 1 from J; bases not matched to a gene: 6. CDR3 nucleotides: TGTGCCAGCAGCTGGGGGGGGTCACTCCAAGAGACCCAGTACTTC. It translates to CASSWGGSLQETQYF. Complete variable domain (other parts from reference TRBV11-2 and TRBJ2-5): EAGVAQSPRYKIIEKRQSVAFWCNPISGHATLYWYQQILGQGPKLLIQFQNNGVVDDSQLPKDRFSAERLKGVDSTLKIQPAKLEDSAVYLCASSWGGSLQETQYFGPGTRLLVL.

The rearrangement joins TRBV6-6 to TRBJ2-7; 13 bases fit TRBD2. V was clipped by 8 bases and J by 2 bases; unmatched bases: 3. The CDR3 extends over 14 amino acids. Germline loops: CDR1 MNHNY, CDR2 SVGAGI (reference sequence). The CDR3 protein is CASEGTSGTYEQYF. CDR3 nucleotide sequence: TGTGCCAGCGAAGGGACTAGCGGGACCTACGAGCAGTACTTC.

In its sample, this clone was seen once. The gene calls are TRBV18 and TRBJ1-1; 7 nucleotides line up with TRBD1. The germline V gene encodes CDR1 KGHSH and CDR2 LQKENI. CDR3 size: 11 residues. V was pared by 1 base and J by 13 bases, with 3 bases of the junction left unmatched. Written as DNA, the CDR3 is TGTGCCAGCTCACCACGGGACAGTTTTTTCTTT. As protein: CASSPRDSFFF.

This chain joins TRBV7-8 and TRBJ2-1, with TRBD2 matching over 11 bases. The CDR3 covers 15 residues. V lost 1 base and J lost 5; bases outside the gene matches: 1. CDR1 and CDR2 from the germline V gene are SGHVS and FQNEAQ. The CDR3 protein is CASSLGLAGNNEQFF. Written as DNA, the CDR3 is TGTGCCAGCAGCTTAGGACTAGCGGGAAACAATGAGCAGTTCTTC.